This T cell receptor (beta chain) is from a study of neurological immune-mediated disorders. This clonotype was observed many times. TCRdb fed the 5' RACE reads into MiXCR, producing one record per CDR3 protein. This sample has around 70,000 distinct CDR3 sequences; about 5% occur once, and the top ten carry about 2.2%. The CDR3 is made up of 14 amino acids. CDR1 and CDR2 from the germline V gene are MDHEN and SYDVKM. Trimming pared 3 bases from V and 2 bases from J, leaving 10 bases between. What was sequenced was PBMCs. The chain has TRBV28 and TRBJ1-1; D call uncertain. This sequence originates from a woman in her 70s with multiple sclerosis. CDR3 DNA sequence: TGTGCCAGCAGTTTCGAAGGGATAAACACTGAAGCTTTCTTT. Translating gives CASSFEGINTEAFF.